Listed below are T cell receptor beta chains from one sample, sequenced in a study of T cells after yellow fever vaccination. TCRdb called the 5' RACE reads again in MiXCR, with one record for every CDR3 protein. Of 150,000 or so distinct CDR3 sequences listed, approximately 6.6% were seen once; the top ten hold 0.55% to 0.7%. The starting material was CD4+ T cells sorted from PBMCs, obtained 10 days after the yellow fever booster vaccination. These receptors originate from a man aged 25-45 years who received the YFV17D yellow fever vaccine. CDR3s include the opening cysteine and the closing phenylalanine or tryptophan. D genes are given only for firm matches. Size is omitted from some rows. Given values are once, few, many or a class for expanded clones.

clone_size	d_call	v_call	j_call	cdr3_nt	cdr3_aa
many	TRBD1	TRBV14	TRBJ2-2	TGTGCCAGCAGCGCCCAACAGGGGGGGGAGCTGTTTTTT	CASSAQQGGELFF
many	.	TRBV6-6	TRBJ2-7	TGTGCCAGCAGTTGGGGCAGAGTCTACGAGCAGTACTTC	CASSWGRVYEQYF
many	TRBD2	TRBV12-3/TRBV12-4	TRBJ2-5	TGTGCCAGTGGGCTAGCGGGAGCTGCGAAGACCCAGTACTTC	CASGLAGAAKTQYF
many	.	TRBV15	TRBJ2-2	TGTGCCACCAGCAGAGATCTGGGAGCCACCGGGGAGCTGTTTTTT	CATSRDLGATGELFF
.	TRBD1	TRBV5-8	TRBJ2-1	TGTGCCAGCAGCTTGAACAGGGGTTCCTACAATCAGCAGTTCTTC	CASSLNRGSYNQQFF
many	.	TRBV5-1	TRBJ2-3	TGCGCCAGCAGCCCACTGGACGGGGATAAGACGCAGTATTTT	CASSPLDGDKTQYF
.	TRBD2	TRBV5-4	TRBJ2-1	TGTGCCAGCAGCGCAGCGGGACTATACAATGAGCAGTTCTTC	CASSAAGLYNEQFF
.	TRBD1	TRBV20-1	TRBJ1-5	TGCAGTGCGAAAACAGGGGTGGGAGATCAGCCCCAGCATTTT	CSAKTGVGDQPQHF
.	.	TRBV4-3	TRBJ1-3	TGCGCCAGCAGCCACACGTGGAGCTCTGGAAACACCATATATTTT	CASSHTWSSGNTIYF
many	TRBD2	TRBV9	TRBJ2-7	TGTGCCAGCAGCTCTAGCGGGGGTTCCTACGAGCAGTACTTC	CASSSSGGSYEQYF
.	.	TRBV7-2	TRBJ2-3	TGTGCCAGCAGCTCAGGACTAGATACGCAGTATTTT	CASSSGLDTQYF
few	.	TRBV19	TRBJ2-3	TGTGCCAGTATGAGGAGGCCTAGCACAGATACGCAGTATTTT	CASMRRPSTDTQYF
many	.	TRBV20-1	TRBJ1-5	TGCAGTGCAGGACCCCGGGCACGTAATCAGCCCCAGCATTTT	CSAGPRARNQPQHF
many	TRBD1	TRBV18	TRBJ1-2	TGTGCCAGCTCACCGCCGGGACAGGGTGTCAATGGCTACACCTTC	CASSPPGQGVNGYTF
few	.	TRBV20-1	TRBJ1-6	TGCAGTGCTAGAGATAGGGGCCCCTCGGCGAATTCACCCCTCCACTTT	CSARDRGPSANSPLHF
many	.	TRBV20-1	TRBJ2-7	TGCAGTGCTAGAGAGGAGGGGTCCTCCTACGAGCAGTACTTC	CSAREEGSSYEQYF
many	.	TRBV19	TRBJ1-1	TGTGCCAGTAGTATAGGCCCCGACACTGAAGCTTTCTTT	CASSIGPDTEAFF